This T cell receptor beta chain was captured in a study of T cells in Graves' hyperthyroidism and ophthalmopathy. A few counts support this clonotype. A Clinical Activity Score of at least 3, a NOSPECS grade of at least 4 and a duration under 3 months were recorded in the ophthalmopathy patients. Exclusion of patients followed from uncontrolled infection, other autoimmune disease, pregnancy or lactation. This CDR3 has 15 amino acids. Trimming removed 7 bases from V and 4 bases from J; junction bases left unmatched: 6. Germline V CDR1 and CDR2: SEHNR, FQNEAQ (reference sequence). Researchers took RNA transcripts and amplified the TCR beta CDR3 regions from them. First-round RT-PCR targeting the TCR CDR3 was performed with the HTBI primer set. TCRdb independently ran MiXCR on the multiplex PCR reads; one entry per CDR3 protein. The table records 500,000 or so distinct CDR3 sequences, about 15% of them present only once.

What was sequenced was blood. The rearrangement links TRBV7-9 to TRBJ2-2; 10 positions match TRBD1. The sequence was collected from a woman in her twenties or thirties with Graves' ophthalmopathy. The CDR3, as DNA: TGTGCCAGCATCATTAGGACAGGGGGCACCGGGGAGCTGTTTTTT. This sequence encodes CASIIRTGGTGELFF.